Following are 28 T cell receptor beta chains from one sample sequenced in a study of cytomegalovirus exposure and HLA in healthy donors. Sequencing used immunoSEQ multiplex PCR; TCRdb keeps in-frame clones, though not all of them. The sample includes around 250,000 clones, around 91% of them seen just once. The sequencing input was PBMCs. The receptors originated from a woman in her late teens or twenties in good health and CMV-seronegative.

CDR3 nucleotides: TGTGCCTGGAGCCAGGACAGCTCCTACGAGCAGTACTTC. Residues: CAWSQDSSYEQYF. This sequence joins TRBV30 and TRBJ2-7, with D possibly TRBD1 on 6 matching bases. The germline V and J ends were trimmed by 3 bases and 0 bases, with 9 bases remaining between them. Germline-derived CDR1 and CDR2 are GTSNPN and SVGIG (reference sequence). The CDR3 has 13 residues.

This clone was counted once. The chain is built from TRBV7-9 and TRBJ1-2, with D perhaps matching TRBD1 (6 bases). The V and J ends lost 5 bases and 8 bases respectively, with 12 bases between them. Germline V gene sequence: CDR1 SEHNR, CDR2 FQNEAQ (reference sequence). The CDR3 extends over 12 amino acids. CDR3 nucleotide sequence: TGTGCCAGCAGCCTCCCAGGGGACGGCTACACCTTC. The encoded protein is CASSLPGDGYTF. Combining the CDR3 with reference TRBV7-9 and TRBJ1-2 gives the whole variable domain DTGVSQNPRHKITKRGQNVTFRCDPISEHNRLYWYRQTLGQGPEFLTYFQNEAQLEKSRLLSDRFSAERPKGSFSTLEIQRTEQGDSAMYLCASSLPGDGYTFGSGTRLTVV.

The chain has TRBV7-9 and TRBJ2-3, with unresolved D. There are 16 residues in the CDR3. With 3 bases removed from V and 1 base from J, the gap between germline ends came to 14 bases. CDR1 and CDR2 from the germline V gene are SEHNR and FQNEAQ (reference sequence). The CDR3, as DNA: TGTGCCAGCAGCTTTGAGGCCGGGTTCCGCACAGATACGCAGTATTTT. Residues: CASSFEAGFRTDTQYF.

This chain joins TRBV6-6 and TRBJ1-2; D gene uncertain. CDR3 length: 14 residues. The germline gives CDR1 MNHNY, CDR2 SVGAGI (reference sequence). Trimming took 5 bases from V and 1 from J, leaving 11 bases between them. For the CDR3, the DNA is TGTGCCAGCAGTAACCCCCCAGATAACTATGGCTACACCTTC. This gives the protein CASSNPPDNYGYTF.

The rearrangement uses TRBV15 and TRBJ2-1; TRBD2 aligns across 8 bases. The CDR3 contains 14 residues. Germline CDR1 is LNHNV and CDR2 is YYDKDF (reference sequence). V lost 8 bases to trimming and J lost 7 bases; unmatched junction nucleotides: 10. The CDR3 loop is CATSLRGGANEQFF. The CDR3 nucleotides are TGTGCCACCTCTCTCCGGGGGGGTGCGAATGAGCAGTTCTTC.

V is TRBV27 and J is TRBJ1-5; TRBD1 matches at 7 bases. Germline V lookup: CDR1 MNHEY, CDR2 SMNVEV (reference sequence). V was clipped by 5 bases and J by 0 bases; unmatched bases: 7. The CDR3 consists of 16 residues. The chain's CDR3 is CASSKIYRGSNQPQHF. Here the CDR3 DNA reads TGTGCCAGCAGTAAAATATACAGGGGTAGCAATCAGCCCCAGCATTTT.

This chain uses TRBV10-3 with TRBJ2-5, with 10 bases identical to TRBD1. Germline V CDR1 and CDR2: ENHRY, SYGVKD. The CDR3 is 13 amino acids. Trimming took 10 bases from V and 4 from J; bases not matched to a gene: 6. The CDR3: CATGQGLGETQYF. The CDR3 DNA follows: TGTGCCACGGGACAGGGGTTAGGAGAGACCCAGTACTTC.

The chain uses TRBV6-6 and TRBJ1-3; D gene ambiguous. The germline V gene has CDR1 MNHNY and CDR2 SVGAGI (reference sequence). V was cut by 4 bases and J by 2 bases, with 12 bases left in between. CDR3 length: 15 amino acids. CDR3 residues: CASSSGVLAGNTIYF. For the CDR3, the DNA is TGTGCCAGCAGTTCGGGAGTTTTAGCTGGAAACACCATATATTTT.

This sequence joins TRBV6-1 and TRBJ2-2; D is perhaps TRBD1 (5 bases). The CDR3 is made up of 20 amino acids. The V end was cut by 2 bases, the J end by 2 bases, with 24 bases between. The germline CDR1 and CDR2 sequences are MNHNS and SASEGT. CDR3 sequence (DNA): TGTGCCAGCAGTGAAAATACCCGATGGCAGGGTAGATTTAACACCGGGGAGCTGTTTTTT. It yields the protein CASSENTRWQGRFNTGELFF.

The chain carries TRBV19 and TRBJ1-1, with unresolved D. Trimming pared 3 bases from V and 4 bases from J, leaving 12 bases between. Germline CDR1 LNHDA, CDR2 SQIVND (reference sequence). This CDR3 is built from 14 residues. CDR3 residues: CASSMDGRGTEAFF. Here the CDR3 DNA reads TGTGCCAGTAGTATGGATGGGCGGGGCACTGAAGCTTTCTTT.

The chain joins TRBV28 to TRBJ2-5; D is undetermined. Trimming took 8 bases from V and 3 from J, leaving 7 bases between them. Germline CDR1 is MDHEN and CDR2 is SYDVKM. This CDR3 has 11 residues. The CDR3 region has the DNA TGTGCCAGCCTGTTAGAAGAGACCCAGTACTTC. This translates into CASLLEETQYF.

The chain recombines TRBV28 with TRBJ2-5; the match to TRBD1 covers 8 bases. CDR3 length: 16 residues. With 3 bases clipped from V and 4 bases from J, the junction kept 10 bases outside the gene matches. From germline, CDR1 is MDHEN and CDR2 SYDVKM. CDR3 residues: CASSFSWTGRIETQYF. CDR3 nucleotides: TGTGCCAGCAGTTTCTCCTGGACAGGGCGGATAGAGACCCAGTACTTC.

V and J are TRBV18 and TRBJ1-6, with a weak D call TRBD1 (6 bases). The germline V and J ends were trimmed by 1 base and 6 bases, with 16 bases remaining between them. Germline V CDR1 and CDR2: KGHSH, LQKENI. The CDR3 contains 17 residues. The chain's CDR3 is CASSPLYGQGFNSPLHF. As DNA, the CDR3 is TGTGCCAGCTCACCACTGTATGGCCAGGGGTTTAATTCACCCCTCCACTTT.

This sequence joins TRBV7-9 and TRBJ2-2; D is possibly TRBD2 (7 bases). Germline loops: CDR1 SEHNR, CDR2 FQNEAQ (reference sequence). V gave up 3 bases and J gave up 7 bases, with 15 bases separating them. CDR3 length: 15 amino acids. CDR3 DNA: TGTGCCAGCAGCTTGAGCGGCGGGGGCCACGGGGAGCTGTTTTTT. Its translation is CASSLSGGGHGELFF.

The V and J genes are TRBV28 and TRBJ2-2, with 7 bases fitting TRBD2. CDR3 length equals 15 residues. The germline V gene has CDR1 MDHEN and CDR2 SYDVKM. The trim removed 6 bases at V and 1 base at J, leaving 5 bases unmatched. CDR3 DNA: TGTGCCAGCAGAAGCGGGACGGTGAACACCGGGGAGCTGTTTTTT. It encodes CASRSGTVNTGELFF. Full variable domain (missing parts from reference TRBV28 and TRBJ2-2): DVKVTQSSRYLVKRTGEKVFLECVQDMDHENMFWYRQDPGLGLRLIYFSYDVKMKEKGDIPEGYSVSREKKERFSLILESASTNQTSMYLCASRSGTVNTGELFFGEGSRLTVL.

The J gene is TRBJ2-5, the V gene TRBV2, with 10 bases lining up with TRBD2. The junction had 9 bases not matched to a gene; V was cut back by 6 bases and J by 5 bases. Per the germline V gene, CDR1 is SNHLY and CDR2 is FYNNEI. CDR3 length: 15 residues. The CDR3 loop reads CASSASGGPGETQYF. The DNA for the CDR3 is TGTGCCAGCAGCGCTAGCGGGGGCCCCGGGGAGACCCAGTACTTC.

CDR3 nucleotide sequence: TGTGCCACCAGCAGAACGGACAGGCAAGAGACCCAGTACTTC. Translated, it gives CATSRTDRQETQYF. This rearrangement joins TRBV15 to TRBJ2-5; 7 bases fit TRBD1. The CDR3 is made up of 14 amino acids. Trimming cost V 2 bases and J 2 bases; bases outside gene matches: 2. Germline V gives CDR1 LNHNV, CDR2 YYDKDF (reference sequence).

The V and J genes are TRBV7-9 and TRBJ2-7, with 9 positions matching TRBD1. Germline CDR1 is SEHNR and CDR2 is FQNEAQ (reference sequence). This CDR3 comprises 13 residues. V lost 4 bases, J lost 3 bases, and 1 base stayed unmatched. The CDR3 nucleotides are TGTGCCAGCAGCTGGGGACAGGGCTACGAGCAGTACGTC. This sequence encodes CASSWGQGYEQYV.

This clone was recorded a few times. CDR3 nucleotide sequence: TGTGCCAGCAGTCAAGACAGAGACTATGGCTACACCTTC. This sequence encodes CASSQDRDYGYTF. The V call is TRBV2, the J call TRBJ1-2, with D possibly matching TRBD1 (5 bases). The germline V gene encodes CDR1 SNHLY and CDR2 FYNNEI. Trimming removed 5 bases at V and 3 bases at J, with 10 bases between. The CDR3 has 13 amino acids.

The rearrangement links TRBV6-6 to TRBJ2-7; 8 bases match TRBD1. The V segment lost 6 bases and the J segment 0 bases; nucleotides outside the gene matches: 7. CDR1 and CDR2 from the germline V gene are MNHNY and SVGAGI (reference sequence). The CDR3 has 15 amino acids. The DNA of the CDR3 is TGTGCCAGCAGCATGACAGGGGTAAGCTCCTACGAGCAGTACGTC. Translated, it gives CASSMTGVSSYEQYV.

This clone was counted a few times. V and J are TRBV7-8 and TRBJ2-7; a weak D match, TRBD2 (5 bases). This CDR3 has 12 amino acids. Germline V gene lookup returns CDR1 SGHVS and CDR2 FQNEAQ. The V end lost 3 bases, the J end lost 5 bases, and 8 bases lay between the germline ends. This CDR3 is CASSFSSHEQYF. The CDR3 nucleotides are TGTGCCAGCAGCTTTTCTAGCCACGAGCAGTACTTC. Drawing the rest from reference TRBV7-8 and TRBJ2-7, the complete variable domain is GAGVSQSPRYKVAKRGQDVALRCDPISGHVSLFWYQQALGQGPEFLTYFQNEAQLDKSGLPSDRFFAERPEGSVSTLKIQRTQQEDSAVYLCASSFSSHEQYFGPGTRLTVT.

The rearrangement links TRBV27 to TRBJ2-7; the match to TRBD2 covers 10 bases. CDR3 length: 15 residues. Germline V CDR1 and CDR2: MNHEY, SMNVEV (reference sequence). Unmatched junction bases numbered 9, after V lost 4 bases and J lost 6 bases. The CDR3 here is CASSSPGTSVPEQYV. CDR3 sequence (DNA): TGTGCCAGCAGTTCTCCCGGGACTAGCGTCCCCGAGCAGTACGTC.

This sequence joins TRBV27 and TRBJ2-3, with TRBD1 as a possible D gene (6 bases). Trimming took off 6 bases at V and 0 bases at J, with 28 bases between the two ends. Germline CDR1 is MNHEY and CDR2 is SMNVEV (reference sequence). CDR3 length equals 20 residues. The DNA for the CDR3 is TGTGCCAGCAGCCAAAGAGCCTCCCGGGACACCCTCCCTAGCACAGATACGCAGTATTTT. Protein sequence: CASSQRASRDTLPSTDTQYF.

The chain is built from TRBV6-5 and TRBJ1-2, with 9 nucleotides matching TRBD1. The CDR3 is 13 residues long. J lost 4 bases, V lost 6 bases, and 3 bases had no gene match. Germline loops: CDR1 MNHEY, CDR2 SVGAGI. The CDR3: CASRDRGSYGYTF. CDR3 in DNA: TGTGCCAGCAGGGACAGGGGAAGCTATGGCTACACCTTC.

The CDR3 is CASSKRGGQLNTEAFF. The CDR3 nucleotides are TGTGCCAGCAGCAAGAGAGGGGGACAGCTCAACACTGAAGCTTTCTTT. This rearrangement joins TRBV21-1 to TRBJ1-1; the table's TRBD1 call for D was not verified on the DNA. TRBV21-1 is shown as a pseudogene. The CDR3 contains 16 residues.

The V gene is TRBV14, the J gene TRBJ1-1, with a weak D call TRBD1 (6 bases). V lost 0 bases to trimming and J lost 4 bases, with 12 bases between them. The CDR3 is made up of 15 amino acids. CDR1 and CDR2 (germline): SGHDN, FVKESK. CDR3 region: CASSQETTGITEAFF. The CDR3 bases are TGTGCCAGCAGCCAAGAGACAACAGGGATCACTGAAGCTTTCTTT.

J is TRBJ1-6 and V is TRBV28, with D maybe TRBD1 (5 bases). Germline V gene lookup returns CDR1 MDHEN and CDR2 SYDVKM. The CDR3 consists of 16 residues. The V end lost 3 bases, the J end lost 6 bases, and 15 bases lay between the germline ends. The CDR3 is CASSFSLRGFNSPLHF. Written as DNA, the CDR3 is TGTGCCAGCAGTTTCAGTTTACGGGGGTTTAATTCACCCCTCCACTTT.

This rearrangement joins TRBV5-5 to TRBJ2-7; possibly TRBD2 for D (6 bases). Trimming left V 0 bases short and J 2 bases short, with 15 bases between. In germline, CDR1 is SGHKS, CDR2 YYEKEE (reference sequence). This CDR3 spans 16 amino acids. This CDR3 is CASSLALAGRTYEQYV. The CDR3, as DNA: TGTGCCAGCAGCTTGGCGTTGGCGGGGCGAACCTACGAGCAGTACGTC.